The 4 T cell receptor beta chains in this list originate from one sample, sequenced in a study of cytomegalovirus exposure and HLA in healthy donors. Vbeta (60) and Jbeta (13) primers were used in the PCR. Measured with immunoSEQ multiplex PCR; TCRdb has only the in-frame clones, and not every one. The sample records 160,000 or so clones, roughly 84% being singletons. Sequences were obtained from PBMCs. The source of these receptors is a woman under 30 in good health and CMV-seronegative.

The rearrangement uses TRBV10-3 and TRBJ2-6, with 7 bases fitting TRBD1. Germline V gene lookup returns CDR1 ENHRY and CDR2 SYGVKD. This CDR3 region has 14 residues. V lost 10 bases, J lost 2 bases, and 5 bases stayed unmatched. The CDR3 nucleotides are TGTGCCACATCGCAGGGGGCTGGGGCCAACGTCCTGACTTTC. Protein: CATSQGAGANVLTF.

The CDR3 nucleotides are TGCGCCAGCAGCTTGTCCGCGGGACTAGCGAACTACGAGCAGTACTTC. Amino acids: CASSLSAGLANYEQYF. The chain recombines TRBV5-1 with TRBJ2-7; TRBD2 matches at 10 bases. V dropped 1 base and J dropped 3; count of bases not matched to a gene: 7. The CDR3 sequence is 16 residues long. Germline V lookup: CDR1 SGHRS, CDR2 YFSETQ.

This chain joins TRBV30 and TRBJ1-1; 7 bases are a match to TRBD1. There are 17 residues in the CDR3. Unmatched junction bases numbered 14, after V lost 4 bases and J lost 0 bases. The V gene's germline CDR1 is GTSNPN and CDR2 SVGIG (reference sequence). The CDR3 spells CAWNPRQGISVNTEAFF. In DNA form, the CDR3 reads TGTGCCTGGAACCCCCGACAGGGAATCTCAGTGAACACTGAAGCTTTCTTT.

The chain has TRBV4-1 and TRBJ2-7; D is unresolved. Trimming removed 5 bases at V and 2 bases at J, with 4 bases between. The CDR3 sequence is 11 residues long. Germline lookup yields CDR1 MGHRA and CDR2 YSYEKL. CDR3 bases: TGCGCCAGCAGCGACACCTACGAGCAGTACTTC. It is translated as CASSDTYEQYF.